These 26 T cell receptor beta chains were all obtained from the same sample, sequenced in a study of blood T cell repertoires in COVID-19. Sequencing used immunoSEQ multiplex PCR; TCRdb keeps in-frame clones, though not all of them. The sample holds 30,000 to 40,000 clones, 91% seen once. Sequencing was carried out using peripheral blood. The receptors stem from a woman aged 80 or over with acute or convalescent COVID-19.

In nucleotides, the CDR3 is TGTGCCAGCCGGGTGGTCACCATGAACACTGAAGCTTTCTTT. Its translation is CASRVVTMNTEAFF. The rearrangement links TRBV4-2 to TRBJ1-1; D gene unclear. The CDR3 runs 14 residues. V lost 8 bases and J 0 bases, leaving 13 bases between the germline ends. CDR1 LGHNA and CDR2 YNFKEQ come from the germline V gene.

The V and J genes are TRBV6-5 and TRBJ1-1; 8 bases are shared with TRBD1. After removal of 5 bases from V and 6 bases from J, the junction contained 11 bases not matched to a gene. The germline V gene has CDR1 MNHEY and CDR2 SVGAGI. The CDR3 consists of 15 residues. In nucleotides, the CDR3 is TGTGCCAGCAGTAGCGACAGGGGTGGGTCGGCTGAAGCTTTCTTT. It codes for CASSSDRGGSAEAFF.

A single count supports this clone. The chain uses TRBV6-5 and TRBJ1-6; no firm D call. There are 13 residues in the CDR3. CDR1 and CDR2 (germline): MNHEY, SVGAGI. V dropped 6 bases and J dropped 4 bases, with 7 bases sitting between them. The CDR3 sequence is CASSFSYNSPLHF. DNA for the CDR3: TGTGCCAGCAGCTTCAGTTATAATTCACCCCTCCACTTT.

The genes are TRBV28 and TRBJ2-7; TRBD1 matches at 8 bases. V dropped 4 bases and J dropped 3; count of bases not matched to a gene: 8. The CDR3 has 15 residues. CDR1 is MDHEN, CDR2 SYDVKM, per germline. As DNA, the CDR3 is TGTGCCAGCAGTTCCACAGGGGGGCAGGGCTACGAGCAGTACTTC. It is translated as CASSSTGGQGYEQYF.

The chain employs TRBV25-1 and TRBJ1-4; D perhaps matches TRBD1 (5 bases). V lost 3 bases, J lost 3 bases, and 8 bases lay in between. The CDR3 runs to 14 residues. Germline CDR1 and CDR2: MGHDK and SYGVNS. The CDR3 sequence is CASSEGGANEKLFF. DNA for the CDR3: TGTGCCAGCAGTGAGGGGGGTGCTAATGAAAAACTGTTTTTT.

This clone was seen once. CDR3 in amino acids: CASSLGDRVQLEQYF. CDR3 bases: TGCGCCAGCAGCTTGGGGGACAGGGTCCAGCTCGAGCAGTACTTC. This chain uses TRBV5-1 with TRBJ2-7; TRBD1 aligns across 9 bases. Trimming at V came to 0 bases and at J to 6 bases, leaving 7 bases not matched to a gene. This CDR3 comprises 15 residues. The germline gives CDR1 SGHRS, CDR2 YFSETQ.

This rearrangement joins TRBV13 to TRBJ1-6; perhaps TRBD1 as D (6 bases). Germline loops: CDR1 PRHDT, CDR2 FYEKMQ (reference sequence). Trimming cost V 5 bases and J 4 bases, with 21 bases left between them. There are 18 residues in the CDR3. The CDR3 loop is CASSQVSRGGVYNSPLHF. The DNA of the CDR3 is TGTGCCAGCAGCCAGGTTTCTAGAGGGGGTGTTTATAATTCACCCCTCCACTTT.

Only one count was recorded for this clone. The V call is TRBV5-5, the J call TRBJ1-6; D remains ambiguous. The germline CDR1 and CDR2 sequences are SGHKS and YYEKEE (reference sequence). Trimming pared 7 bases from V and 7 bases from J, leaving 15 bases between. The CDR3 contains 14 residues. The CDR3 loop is CASRWRQDNSPLHF. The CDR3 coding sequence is TGTGCCAGCCGCTGGAGGCAGGACAATTCACCCCTCCACTTT.

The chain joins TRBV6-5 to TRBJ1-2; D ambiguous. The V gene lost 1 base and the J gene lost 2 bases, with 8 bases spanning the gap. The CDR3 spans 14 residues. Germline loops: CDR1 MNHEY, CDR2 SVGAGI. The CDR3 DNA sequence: TGTGCCAGCAGTTACTTTTCCCGGAACTATGGCTACACCTTC. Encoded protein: CASSYFSRNYGYTF.

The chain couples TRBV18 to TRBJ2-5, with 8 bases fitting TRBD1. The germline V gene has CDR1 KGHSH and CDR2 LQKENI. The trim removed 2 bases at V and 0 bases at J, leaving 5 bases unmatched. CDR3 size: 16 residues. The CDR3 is CASSPSRGLNQETQYF. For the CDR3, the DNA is TGTGCCAGCTCACCATCCAGGGGGCTTAACCAAGAGACCCAGTACTTC.

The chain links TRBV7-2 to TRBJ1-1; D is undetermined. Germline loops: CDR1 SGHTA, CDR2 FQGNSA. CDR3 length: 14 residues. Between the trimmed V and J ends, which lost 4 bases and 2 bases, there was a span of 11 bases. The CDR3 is CASSSAPLNTEAFF. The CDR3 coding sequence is TGTGCCAGCAGCTCCGCCCCACTAAACACTGAAGCTTTCTTT.

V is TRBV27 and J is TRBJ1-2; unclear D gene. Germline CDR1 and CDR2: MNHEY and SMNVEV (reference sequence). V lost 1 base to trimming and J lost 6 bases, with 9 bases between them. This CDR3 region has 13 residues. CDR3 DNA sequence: TGTGCCAGCAGTTTATGGGCAGAACATGGCTACACCTTC. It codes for CASSLWAEHGYTF.

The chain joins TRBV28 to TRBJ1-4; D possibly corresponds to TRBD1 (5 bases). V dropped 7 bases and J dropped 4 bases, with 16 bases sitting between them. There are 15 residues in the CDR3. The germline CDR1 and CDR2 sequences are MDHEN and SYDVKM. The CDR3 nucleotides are TGTGCCAGCACCCAAGGAGGGGCCATTAATGAAAAACTGTTTTTT. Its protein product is CASTQGGAINEKLFF.

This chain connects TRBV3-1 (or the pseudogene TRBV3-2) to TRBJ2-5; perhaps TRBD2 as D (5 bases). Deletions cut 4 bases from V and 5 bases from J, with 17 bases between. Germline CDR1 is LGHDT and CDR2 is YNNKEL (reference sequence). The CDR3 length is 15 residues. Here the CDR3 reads CASSPRTELVETQYF. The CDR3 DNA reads TGTGCCAGCAGCCCCCGGACTGAGCTGGTGGAGACCCAGTACTTC.

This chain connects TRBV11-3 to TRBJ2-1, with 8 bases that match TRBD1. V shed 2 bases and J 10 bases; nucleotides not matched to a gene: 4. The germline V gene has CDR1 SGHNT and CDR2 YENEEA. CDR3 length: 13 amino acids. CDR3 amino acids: CASSLQGAREQFF. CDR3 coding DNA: TGTGCCAGCAGCTTACAGGGGGCGAGGGAGCAGTTCTTC.

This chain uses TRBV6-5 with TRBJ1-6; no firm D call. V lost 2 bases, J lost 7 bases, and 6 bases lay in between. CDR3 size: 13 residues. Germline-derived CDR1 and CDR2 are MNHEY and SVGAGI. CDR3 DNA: TGTGCCAGCAGTTACGAGTGGAATTCACCCCTCCACTTT. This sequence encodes CASSYEWNSPLHF.

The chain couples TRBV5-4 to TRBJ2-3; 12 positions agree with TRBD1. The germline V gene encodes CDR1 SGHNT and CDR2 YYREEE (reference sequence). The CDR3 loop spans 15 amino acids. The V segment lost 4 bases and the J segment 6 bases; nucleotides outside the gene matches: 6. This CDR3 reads CASSVGQGAWDTQYF. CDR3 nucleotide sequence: TGTGCCAGCAGCGTGGGACAGGGGGCTTGGGATACGCAGTATTTT.

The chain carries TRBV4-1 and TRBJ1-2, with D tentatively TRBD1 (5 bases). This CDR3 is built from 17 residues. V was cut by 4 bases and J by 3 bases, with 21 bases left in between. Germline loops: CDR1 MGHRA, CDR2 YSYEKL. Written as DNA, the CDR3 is TGCGCCAGCAGCCCTTTCGCCGGGACCACGGGGGACTATGGCTACACCTTC. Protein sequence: CASSPFAGTTGDYGYTF.

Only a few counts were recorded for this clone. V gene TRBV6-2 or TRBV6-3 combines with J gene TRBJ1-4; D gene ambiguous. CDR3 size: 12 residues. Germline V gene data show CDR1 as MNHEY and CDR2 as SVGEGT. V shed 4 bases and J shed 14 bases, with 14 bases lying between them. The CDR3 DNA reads TGTGCCAGCAGTTCCACTACACAACGGCTGTTTTTT. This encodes CASSSTTQRLFF.

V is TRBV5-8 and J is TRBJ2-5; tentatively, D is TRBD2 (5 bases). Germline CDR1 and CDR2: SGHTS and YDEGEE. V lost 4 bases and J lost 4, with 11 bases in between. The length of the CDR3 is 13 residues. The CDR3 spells CASSQDWGETQYF. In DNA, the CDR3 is TGTGCCAGCAGCCAGGACTGGGGAGAGACCCAGTACTTC.

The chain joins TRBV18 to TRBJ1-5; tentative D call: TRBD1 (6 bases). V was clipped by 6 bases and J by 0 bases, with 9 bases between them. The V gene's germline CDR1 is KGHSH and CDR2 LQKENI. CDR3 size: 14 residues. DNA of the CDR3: TGTGCCAGCTCTGGACAGATTAGCAATCAGCCCCAGCATTTT. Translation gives CASSGQISNQPQHF.

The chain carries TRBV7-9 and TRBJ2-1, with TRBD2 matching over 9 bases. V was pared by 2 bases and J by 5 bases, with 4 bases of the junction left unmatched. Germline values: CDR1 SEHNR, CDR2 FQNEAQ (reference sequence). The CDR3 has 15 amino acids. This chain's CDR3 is CASSLLAGPHNEQFF. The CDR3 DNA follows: TGTGCCAGCAGCTTACTAGCGGGGCCCCACAATGAGCAGTTCTTC.

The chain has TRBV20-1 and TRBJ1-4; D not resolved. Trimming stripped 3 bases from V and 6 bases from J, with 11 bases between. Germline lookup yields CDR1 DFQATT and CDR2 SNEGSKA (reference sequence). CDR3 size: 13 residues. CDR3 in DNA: TGCAGTGCTAGTCGGCGGGTTGATGAAAAACTGTTTTTT. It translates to CSASRRVDEKLFF.

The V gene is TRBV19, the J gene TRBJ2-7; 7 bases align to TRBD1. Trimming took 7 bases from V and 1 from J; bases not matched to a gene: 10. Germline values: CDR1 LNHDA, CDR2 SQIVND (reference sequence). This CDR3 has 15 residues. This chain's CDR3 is CASNDGTARSYEQYF. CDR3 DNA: TGTGCCAGTAACGACGGGACAGCACGTTCCTACGAGCAGTACTTC.

As DNA, the CDR3 is TGTGCCAGCAGCCTGTTCCAGGGGGAAGAGACCCAGTACTTC. Its translation is CASSLFQGEETQYF. The chain combines TRBV7-9 with TRBJ2-5; 7 bases agree with TRBD1. V was pared by 5 bases and J by 3 bases, with 6 bases of the junction left unmatched. The CDR3 is 14 residues long. Germline V gene data show CDR1 as SEHNR and CDR2 as FQNEAQ (reference sequence).

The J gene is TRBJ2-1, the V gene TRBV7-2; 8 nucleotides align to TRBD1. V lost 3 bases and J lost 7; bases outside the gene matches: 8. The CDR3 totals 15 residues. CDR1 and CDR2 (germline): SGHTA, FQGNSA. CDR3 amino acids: CASSFPGQAFNEQFF. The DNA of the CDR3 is TGTGCCAGCAGCTTCCCGGGACAGGCCTTTAATGAGCAGTTCTTC.